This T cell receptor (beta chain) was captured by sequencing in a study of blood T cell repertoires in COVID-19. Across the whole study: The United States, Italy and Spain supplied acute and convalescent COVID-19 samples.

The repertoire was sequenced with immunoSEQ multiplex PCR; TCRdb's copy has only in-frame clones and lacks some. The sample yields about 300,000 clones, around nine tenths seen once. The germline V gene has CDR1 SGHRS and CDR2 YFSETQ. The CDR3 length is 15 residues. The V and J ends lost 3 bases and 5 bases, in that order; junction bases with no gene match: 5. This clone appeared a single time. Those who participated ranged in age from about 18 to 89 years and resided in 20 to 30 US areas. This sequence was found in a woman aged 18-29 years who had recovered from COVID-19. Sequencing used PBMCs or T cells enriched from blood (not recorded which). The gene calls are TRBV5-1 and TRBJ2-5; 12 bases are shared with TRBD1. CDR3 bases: TGCGCCAGCAGCTGGGACGGGACAGGGGGCGAGACCCAGTACTTC. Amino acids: CASSWDGTGGETQYF.